One sample yielded the 8 T cell receptor beta chains listed below, sequenced in a study of somatic mutations in cytotoxic T cells in rheumatoid arthritis. Profiling relied on immunoSEQ multiplex PCR, and the TCRdb table lists in-frame clones only, not all of them. The sample shows more than 15,000 clones, 78% of them seen only once. What was sequenced was CD8+ T cells sorted from blood. The source of these receptors is an adult with rheumatoid arthritis.

The chain has TRBV4-1 and TRBJ2-7; D unclear. Germline CDR1 and CDR2: MGHRA and YSYEKL. CDR3 length: 13 amino acids. Trimming took 1 base from V and 4 from J, leaving 8 bases between them. CDR3 in DNA: TGCGCCAGCAGCCAAGTTATTGGATACGAGCAGTACTTC. It encodes CASSQVIGYEQYF.

The genes are TRBV19 and TRBJ1-5; TRBD1 agrees at 9 bases. CDR1 is LNHDA, CDR2 SQIVND, per germline (reference sequence). After removal of 3 bases from V and 5 bases from J, the junction contained 8 bases not matched to a gene. This CDR3 contains 16 residues. As DNA, the CDR3 is TGTGCCAGTAGTATTCCGGGACAGGGTTGGGATCAGCCCCAGCATTTT. This gives the protein CASSIPGQGWDQPQHF. The complete variable domain, with remaining parts taken from reference TRBV19 and TRBJ1-5, reads DGGITQSPKYLFRKEGQNVTLSCEQNLNHDAMYWYRQDPGQGLRLIYYSQIVNDFQKGDIAEGYSVSREKKESFPLTVTSAQKNPTAFYLCASSIPGQGWDQPQHFGDGTRLSIL.

J is TRBJ2-1 and V is TRBV12-5, with D possibly TRBD2 on 6 matching bases. Trimming took off 1 base at V and 6 bases at J, with 16 bases between the two ends. Germline V lookup: CDR1 LGHNT, CDR2 FRNRAP. The CDR3 sequence is 16 residues long. CDR3 loop: CASGLARRDGINEQFF. The DNA of the CDR3 is TGTGCTAGTGGTTTGGCTCGGCGGGACGGAATCAATGAGCAGTTCTTC.

The chain combines TRBV4-2 with TRBJ2-7, with D maybe TRBD2 (5 bases). Germline assignment: CDR1 LGHNA and CDR2 YNFKEQ. Trimming took off 1 base at V and 0 bases at J, with 13 bases between the two ends. The CDR3 is 16 residues long. CDR3 coding DNA: TGTGCCAGCAGCCAAGGCGTGAGGGCAAGCTCCTACGAGCAGTACTTC. It is translated as CASSQGVRASSYEQYF.

The chain joins TRBV4-1 to TRBJ1-2; D may be TRBD1 (5 bases). V shed 3 bases and J shed 10 bases, with 15 bases lying between them. The CDR3 contains 13 residues. Germline lookup yields CDR1 MGHRA and CDR2 YSYEKL. CDR3 sequence reads: CASSHPGTGDYTF. CDR3 coding DNA: TGCGCCAGCAGCCACCCCGGGACCGGCGACTACACCTTC.

The chain uses TRBV19 and TRBJ2-2, with unresolved D. The V end was cut by 9 bases, the J end by 1 base, with 15 bases between. Germline V gene data show CDR1 as LNHDA and CDR2 as SQIVND (reference sequence). The CDR3 totals 15 residues. The CDR3 DNA is TGTGCCAGCAACGAAGAAGCTTGGAACACCGGGGAGCTGTTTTTT. Its translation is CASNEEAWNTGELFF.

J is TRBJ2-5 and V is TRBV5-4; D might be TRBD2 (6 bases). Germline V gene data show CDR1 as SGHNT and CDR2 as YYREEE (reference sequence). V dropped 4 bases and J dropped 1 base, with 11 bases sitting between them. This CDR3 has 14 amino acids. The CDR3 DNA is TGTGCCAGCAGCGTCCGGGACTTCCAAGAGACCCAGTACTTC. Encoded protein: CASSVRDFQETQYF.

The rearrangement uses TRBV29-1 and TRBJ2-3; either TRBD1 or TRBD2 may supply D (5 bases each). Germline CDR1 is SQVTM and CDR2 is ANQGSEA. This CDR3 comprises 13 residues. Trimming cost V 7 bases and J 0 bases, with 11 bases left between them. The CDR3 spells CSARGASTDTQYF. CDR3 coding DNA: TGCAGCGCCCGAGGGGCTAGCACAGATACGCAGTATTTT.